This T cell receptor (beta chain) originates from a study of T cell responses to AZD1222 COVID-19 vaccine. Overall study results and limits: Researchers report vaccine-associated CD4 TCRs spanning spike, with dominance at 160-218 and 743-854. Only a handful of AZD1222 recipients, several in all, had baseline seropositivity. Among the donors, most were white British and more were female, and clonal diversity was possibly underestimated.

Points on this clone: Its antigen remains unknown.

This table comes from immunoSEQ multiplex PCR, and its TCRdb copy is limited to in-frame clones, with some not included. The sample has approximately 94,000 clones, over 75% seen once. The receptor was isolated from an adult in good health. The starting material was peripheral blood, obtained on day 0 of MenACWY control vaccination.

The CDR3 DNA reads TGTGCCAGCAAGCCACCTATACAGGTGAACACTGAAGCTTTCTTT. This codes for CASKPPIQVNTEAFF. This chain connects TRBV6-1 to TRBJ1-1, with D possibly being TRBD1 (5 bases). The CDR3 is made up of 15 amino acids. Germline V gene data show CDR1 as MNHNS and CDR2 as SASEGT. V lost 7 bases, J lost 0 bases, and 15 bases lay in between.